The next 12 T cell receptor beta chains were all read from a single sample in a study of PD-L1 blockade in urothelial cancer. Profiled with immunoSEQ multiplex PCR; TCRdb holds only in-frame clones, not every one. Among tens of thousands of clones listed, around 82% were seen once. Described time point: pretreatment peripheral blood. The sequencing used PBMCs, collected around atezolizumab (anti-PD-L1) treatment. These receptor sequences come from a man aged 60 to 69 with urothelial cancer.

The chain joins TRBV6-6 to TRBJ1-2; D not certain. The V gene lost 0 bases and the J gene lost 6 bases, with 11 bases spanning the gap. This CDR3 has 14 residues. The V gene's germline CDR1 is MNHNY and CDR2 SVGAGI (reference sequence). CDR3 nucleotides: TGTGCCAGCAGTTACTCGAGATCCCCGGATGGCTACACCTTC. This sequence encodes CASSYSRSPDGYTF.

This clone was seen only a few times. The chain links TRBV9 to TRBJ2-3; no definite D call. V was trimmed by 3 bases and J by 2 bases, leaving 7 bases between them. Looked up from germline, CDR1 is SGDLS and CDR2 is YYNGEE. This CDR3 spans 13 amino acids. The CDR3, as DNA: TGTGCCAGCAGCGCAGTTCACACAGATACGCAGTATTTT. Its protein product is CASSAVHTDTQYF.

CDR3 bases: TGTGCCAGCAGCTCTAGCGGGGGGGCTGGAGATACGCAGTATTTT. This translates into CASSSSGGAGDTQYF. The genes are TRBV7-9 and TRBJ2-3; TRBD2 matches at 12 bases. The V segment lost 4 bases and the J segment 5 bases; nucleotides outside the gene matches: 4. The CDR3 length is 15 residues. Germline CDR1 is SEHNR and CDR2 is FQNEAQ (reference sequence).

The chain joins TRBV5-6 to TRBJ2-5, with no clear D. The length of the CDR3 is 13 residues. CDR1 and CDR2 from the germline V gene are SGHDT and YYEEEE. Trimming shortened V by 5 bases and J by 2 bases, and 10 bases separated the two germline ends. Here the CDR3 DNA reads TGTGCCAGCAGATACACGGAGCAAGAGACCCAGTACTTC. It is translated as CASRYTEQETQYF. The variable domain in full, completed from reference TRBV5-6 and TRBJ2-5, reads DAGVTQSPTHLIKTRGQQVTLRCSPKSGHDTVSWYQQALGQGPQFIFQYYEEEERQRGNFPDRFSGHQFPNYSSELNVNALLLGDSALYLCASRYTEQETQYFGPGTRLLVL.

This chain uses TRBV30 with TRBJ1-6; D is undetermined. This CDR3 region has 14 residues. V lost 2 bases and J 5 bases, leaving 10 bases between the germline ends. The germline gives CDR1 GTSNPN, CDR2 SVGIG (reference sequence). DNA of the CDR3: TGTGCCTGGAGTTCTCCCGGGGATAATTCACCCCTCCACTTT. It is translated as CAWSSPGDNSPLHF.

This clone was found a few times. The CDR3 protein is CASSFDIEGSGYTF. CDR3 DNA sequence: TGTGCCAGCAGTTTCGACATAGAGGGCAGTGGCTACACCTTC. The rearrangement links TRBV7-9 to TRBJ1-2; D unclear. The CDR3 contains 14 residues. The V gene lost 6 bases and the J gene lost 7 bases, with 18 bases spanning the gap. Germline V CDR1 and CDR2: SEHNR, FQNEAQ (reference sequence).

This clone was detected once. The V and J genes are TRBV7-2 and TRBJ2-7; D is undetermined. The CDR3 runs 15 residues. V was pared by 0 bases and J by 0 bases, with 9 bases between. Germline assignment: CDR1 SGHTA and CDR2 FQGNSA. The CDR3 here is CASSLASTSSYEQYF. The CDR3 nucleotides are TGTGCCAGCAGCTTAGCATCCACGAGCTCCTACGAGCAGTACTTC.

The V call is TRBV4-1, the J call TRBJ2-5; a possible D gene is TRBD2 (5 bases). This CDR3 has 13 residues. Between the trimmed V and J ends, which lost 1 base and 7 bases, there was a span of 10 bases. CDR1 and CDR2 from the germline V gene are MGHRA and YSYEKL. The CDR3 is CASSQVAGRTQYF. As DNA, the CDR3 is TGCGCCAGCAGCCAAGTGGCGGGCCGGACCCAGTACTTC.

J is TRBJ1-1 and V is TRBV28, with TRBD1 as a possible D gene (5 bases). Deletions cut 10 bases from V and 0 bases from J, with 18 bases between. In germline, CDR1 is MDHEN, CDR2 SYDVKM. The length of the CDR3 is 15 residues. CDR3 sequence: CATDRALFMNTEAFF. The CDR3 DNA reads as TGTGCCACCGACAGAGCCCTTTTCATGAACACTGAAGCTTTCTTT.

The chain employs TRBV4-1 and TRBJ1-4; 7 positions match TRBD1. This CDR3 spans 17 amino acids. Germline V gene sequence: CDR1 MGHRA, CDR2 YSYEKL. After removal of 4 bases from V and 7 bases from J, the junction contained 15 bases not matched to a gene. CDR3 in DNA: TGCGCCAGCAGCCCGGACCAGGAGGGGGCAGGAGGTGAAAAACTGTTTTTT. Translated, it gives CASSPDQEGAGGEKLFF.

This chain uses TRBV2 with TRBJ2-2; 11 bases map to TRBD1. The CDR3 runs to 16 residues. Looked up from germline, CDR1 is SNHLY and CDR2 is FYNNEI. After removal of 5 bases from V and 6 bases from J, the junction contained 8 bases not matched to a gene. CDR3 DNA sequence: TGTGCCAGCAGTTTGCAGTCGGGACAGGGGGCCGGGGAGCTGTTTTTT. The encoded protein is CASSLQSGQGAGELFF.

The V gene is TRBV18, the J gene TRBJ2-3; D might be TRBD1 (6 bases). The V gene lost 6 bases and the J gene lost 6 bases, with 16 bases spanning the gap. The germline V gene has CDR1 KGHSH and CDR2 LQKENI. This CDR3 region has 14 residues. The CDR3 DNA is TGTGCCAGCTCGGGGGCGGTCCCGAAGGATACGCAGTATTTT. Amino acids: CASSGAVPKDTQYF.